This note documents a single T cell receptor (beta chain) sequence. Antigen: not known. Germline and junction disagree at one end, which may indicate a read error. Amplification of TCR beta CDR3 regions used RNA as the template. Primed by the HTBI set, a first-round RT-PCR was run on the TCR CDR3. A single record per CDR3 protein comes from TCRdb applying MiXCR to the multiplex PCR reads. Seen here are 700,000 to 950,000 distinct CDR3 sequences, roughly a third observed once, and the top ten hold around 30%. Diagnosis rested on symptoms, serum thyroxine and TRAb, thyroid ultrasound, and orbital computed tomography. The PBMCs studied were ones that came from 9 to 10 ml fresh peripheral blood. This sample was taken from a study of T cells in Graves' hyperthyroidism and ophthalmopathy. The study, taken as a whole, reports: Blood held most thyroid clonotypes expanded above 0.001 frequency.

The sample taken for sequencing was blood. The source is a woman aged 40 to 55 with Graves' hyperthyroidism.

CDR3: CASSSPGLAGRGELFF. DNA of the CDR3: TGTGCCAGCAGTTCCCCGGGACTAGCGGGACGGGGGGAGCTGTTTTTT. The rearrangement joins TRBV10-3 to TRBJ2-2; TRBD2 matches 13 bases. The CDR3 extends over 16 amino acids. Germline V gives CDR1 ENHRY, CDR2 SYGVKD.